This is a list of T cell receptor beta chains from one sample in a study of blood T cells in healthy people across ages. TCRdb itself ran the 5' RACE reads through MiXCR, one entry per CDR3 protein. Altogether 1.5 million to 2 million distinct CDR3 sequences are present, roughly 32% being singletons, with the ten largest covering around 10%. Material for sequencing was blood. These receptors all stem from a woman aged 25 to 39 in good health. Each CDR3 is given without its conserved first and last residue.

V: TRBV15
J: TRBJ1-1
CDR3: ATSGQDTEAF

V: TRBV20-1
J: TRBJ2-3
CDR3: SATQPLLLQGEWVPDTQY

V: TRBV11-3
J: TRBJ2-1
CDR3: ASSSGLAEGYNEQF

V: TRBV12-3/TRBV12-4
J: TRBJ2-3
CDR3: ASRITSGTDMQY

V: TRBV5-1
J: TRBJ1-2
CDR3: ASSLEGGSSGYT

V: TRBV7-3
J: TRBJ2-3
CDR3: ASSLGGWVGTDTQY

V: TRBV7-2
J: TRBJ1-3
CDR3: TSSPSVGFGNTIY

V: TRBV20-1
J: TRBJ2-1
CDR3: SARDLVGGVDGNEQF

V: TRBV20-1
J: TRBJ2-3
CDR3: SAPDRARTDTQY

V: TRBV28
J: TRBJ2-2
CDR3: ASSFIHYTGELF

V: TRBV27
J: TRBJ2-1
CDR3: ASSFGLDEQF

V: TRBV20-1
J: TRBJ1-5
CDR3: SARDRRMGGNQPQH

V: TRBV20-1
J: TRBJ1-5
CDR3: SARPLDRRSNQPQH

V: TRBV29-1
J: TRBJ2-5
CDR3: SVEDTEETQY

V: TRBV6-2/TRBV6-3
J: TRBJ2-7
CDR3: ASSLITSSGRGEQY

V: TRBV4-2
J: TRBJ2-7
CDR3: ASSLGPSNEQY

V: TRBV7-3
J: TRBJ2-7
CDR3: ASSLLPALYEQY

V: TRBV5-6
J: TRBJ1-2
CDR3: ASSPRGQGDNYGYT

V: TRBV19
J: TRBJ1-1
CDR3: ASNPGTSVRDTEAF

V: TRBV14
J: TRBJ2-3
CDR3: ASSHWGVRTDTQY

V: TRBV7-9
J: TRBJ1-5
CDR3: ASSSSDRGRNQPQH

V: TRBV7-3
J: TRBJ2-2
CDR3: ASSLIAGANTGELF

V: TRBV2
J: TRBJ1-2
CDR3: ASRQGGYGYT

V: TRBV6-5
J: TRBJ2-2
CDR3: AAFRGLGNTGELF

V: TRBV12-3/TRBV12-4
J: TRBJ2-3
CDR3: ASRVGLAGITDTQY

V: TRBV20-1
J: TRBJ2-7
CDR3: SAAPTTGLWEQY

V: TRBV27
J: TRBJ1-4
CDR3: ASSYDRDSGNEKLF

V: TRBV9
J: TRBJ2-5
CDR3: ASSSRTIRGETQY

V: TRBV20-1
J: TRBJ2-3
CDR3: SARGAGDTQY

V: TRBV6-2/TRBV6-3
J: TRBJ1-5
CDR3: ASSYGRVSNQPQH

V: TRBV12-3/TRBV12-4
J: TRBJ2-7
CDR3: ASSLFGGTAEQY

V: TRBV4-2
J: TRBJ2-7
CDR3: ASSRASLRGSPYEQY

V: TRBV27
J: TRBJ2-3
CDR3: ASSLGLLDTQY

V: TRBV20-1
J: TRBJ2-3
CDR3: SARSGTSGGADTQY

V: TRBV6-1
J: TRBJ1-1
CDR3: ASSVWTPPDTEAF